Shown below are 11 T cell receptor beta chains from a single sample sequenced in a study of T cells in narcolepsy (dated by TCRdb to between 2017 and 2018). The library was built by means of the immunoSEQ multiplex PCR assay. TCRdb limited this immuneACCESS table to in-frame rearrangements with V and J called. A share of clones is missing; checked studies link under half to unresolved V genes, and the rest is unexplained. This sample is represented by 2,000 to 3,000 clones; around a quarter of them were singletons. The ten largest clones add up to approximately 19% of the sample. Their cognate antigens are unknown. The sequencing sample was made of cultured CD4+ T cells from cerebrospinal fluid. The source of these receptors is a human donor with narcolepsy.

In its sample, this clone ranks as medium-sized. This chain links TRBV7-9 with TRBJ2-1, with 12 nucleotides matching TRBD2. The CDR3 consists of 15 residues. Germline lookup yields CDR1 SEHNR and CDR2 FQNEAQ (reference sequence). Germline trimming cut 8 bases from V and 7 bases from J; bases unmatched to any gene: 9. CDR3 protein: CASGLLAGGRNEQFF. CDR3 DNA sequence: TGTGCCAGCGGGCTGCTAGCGGGGGGGCGTAATGAGCAGTTCTTC.

The V and J genes are TRBV4-3 and TRBJ1-2; D is perhaps TRBD1 (6 bases). The CDR3 totals 16 residues. Germline V gene data show CDR1 as LGHNA and CDR2 as YSLEER. V lost 0 bases and J lost 7, with 18 bases in between. This chain's CDR3 is CASSQDGLGRGSGYTF. CDR3 bases: TGCGCCAGCAGCCAAGATGGCTTGGGCAGGGGCAGTGGCTACACCTTC.

This clone has a handful of counts. Relative to the germline gene, one junction end is altered; a read error may explain this. The chain combines TRBV6-1 with TRBJ1-2; no definite D call. The germline CDR1 and CDR2 sequences are MNHNS and SASEGT. This CDR3 spans 16 amino acids. CDR3 coding DNA: TGTGCCAGGAGTGACTTTCTGGGGTCCCATGACTATGGCTACACCTTC. It encodes CARSDFLGSHDYGYTF.

Of note for this clone: This may be a read error, as it is one base from a much larger clone. This sequence joins TRBV4-3 and TRBJ2-5; D is possibly TRBD2 (5 bases). CDR3 length equals 14 residues. V lost 5 bases to trimming and J lost 2 bases, with 12 bases between them. Germline CDR1 LGHNA, CDR2 YSLEER. The CDR3 loop is CASSLAPRQETQYF. In DNA form, the CDR3 reads TGCGCCAGCAGCTTAGCGCCTCGACAAGAGACCCAGTACTTC.

This clone was counted a few times. The chain carries TRBV11-2 and TRBJ2-3, with 15 bases matching TRBD2. Germline V gene lookup returns CDR1 SGHAT and CDR2 FQNNGV. With V trimmed by 5 bases and J by 11 bases, 8 bases remained unmatched. The CDR3 has 15 amino acids. For the CDR3, the DNA is TGTGCCAGCAGCCAAGGGACTAGCGGGGGGATTAAGCAGTATTTT. Its translation: CASSQGTSGGIKQYF.

By frequency in the sample, this clone is large. The same CDR3 is also encoded by other DNA sequences in this sample. The V call is TRBV2, the J call TRBJ1-2; D is uncertain. CDR1 and CDR2 (germline): SNHLY, FYNNEI. V gave up 2 bases and J gave up 2 bases, with 6 bases separating them. This CDR3 region has 13 residues. DNA of the CDR3: TGTGCCAGCAGTGAACTGATGAACTATGGCTACACCTTC. It yields the protein CASSELMNYGYTF.

The chain uses TRBV2 and TRBJ1-1; D is possibly TRBD1 (5 bases). The V and J ends lost 4 bases and 3 bases respectively, with 12 bases between them. The CDR3 consists of 14 residues. CDR1 and CDR2 (germline): SNHLY, FYNNEI. The CDR3 bases are TGTGCCAGCAGTGGACAAACAGGAGACACTGAAGCTTTCTTT. Translating gives CASSGQTGDTEAFF.

This clone was detected a few times. At one boundary the junction diverges from the germline segment, which might be a read error. Other nucleotide sequences from this sample produce the same CDR3. The chain joins TRBV5-5 to TRBJ2-3; D is ambiguous. Germline values: CDR1 SGHKS, CDR2 YYEKEE (reference sequence). CDR3 length: 16 residues. The CDR3 loop reads CASSQGPFSSTDTQYF. The CDR3 DNA is TGCGCCAGCAGCCAAGGTCCGTTCTCTAGCACAGATACGCAGTATTTT.

The rearrangement links TRBV5-4 to TRBJ1-4; D gene ambiguous. Trimming stripped 2 bases from V and 7 bases from J, with 9 bases between. Looked up from germline, CDR1 is SGHNT and CDR2 is YYREEE (reference sequence). The CDR3 loop spans 13 amino acids. CDR3 sequence reads: CASSFGSVEKLFF. The CDR3 DNA reads TGTGCCAGCAGCTTCGGGTCCGTTGAAAAACTGTTTTTT.

A word on this clone: A read error is likely here: a far larger clone is one base away. The V gene is TRBV7-2, the J gene TRBJ2-1; 13 nucleotides align to TRBD2. Germline V gene sequence: CDR1 SGHTA, CDR2 FQGNSA. The J segment lost 9 bases and the V segment lost 8 bases, leaving 10 bases of the junction unmatched. This CDR3 contains 15 residues. The CDR3 sequence: CASGRLAGGVGEQFF. The CDR3 DNA sequence: TGTGCCAGCGGCCGACTAGCGGGAGGTGTAGGTGAGCAGTTCTTC.

The chain links TRBV7-3 to TRBJ1-5; D gene uncertain. V dropped 3 bases and J dropped 4 bases, with 10 bases sitting between them. This CDR3 has 14 amino acids. In germline, CDR1 is SGHTA, CDR2 FQGTGA. The CDR3 loop is CASSFGGRNQPQHF. The CDR3, as DNA: TGTGCCAGCAGCTTCGGAGGACGGAATCAGCCCCAGCATTTT. Supplemented by reference TRBV7-3 and TRBJ1-5, the full variable domain reads GAGVSQTPSNKVTEKGKYVELRCDPISGHTALYWYRQSLGQGPEFLIYFQGTGAADDSGLPNDRFFAVRPEGSVSTLKIQRTERGDSAVYLCASSFGGRNQPQHFGDGTRLSIL.